Following are 10 T cell receptor beta chains from one sample sequenced in a study of cytotoxic CD8 clonotypes in ibrutinib-treated CLL. The protocol was immunoSEQ multiplex PCR, while the TCRdb copy is restricted to in-frame clones and leaves out a portion. Counted here are some 200,000 clones, approximately 75% occurring once; the ten biggest clones make up about an eighth. Specimen: PBMCs, collected after 12 months of ibrutinib treatment. The receptors stem from a human donor with chronic lymphocytic leukemia.

V and J are TRBV7-2 and TRBJ1-2; no definite D call. CDR1 and CDR2 (germline): SGHTA, FQGNSA. The CDR3 has 14 residues. V lost 6 bases and J lost 2, with 13 bases in between. The CDR3 bases are TGTGCCAGCAGGGCACGGGGTTGGAACTATGGCTACACCTTC. This translates into CASRARGWNYGYTF.

The CDR3 reads CASSDGQGTSYEQYF. The CDR3 DNA sequence: TGTGCCAGCAGTGACGGACAGGGGACCTCCTACGAGCAGTACTTC. The V gene is TRBV25-1, the J gene TRBJ2-7; 9 bases line up with TRBD1. The CDR3 is made up of 15 amino acids. Unmatched junction bases numbered 3, after V lost 3 bases and J lost 0 bases. The germline gives CDR1 MGHDK, CDR2 SYGVNS.

This clone was seen a single time. The chain joins TRBV5-1 to TRBJ1-2; TRBD1 matches at 7 bases. Unmatched junction bases numbered 10, after V lost 4 bases and J lost 7 bases. This CDR3 is built from 14 residues. Looked up from germline, CDR1 is SGHRS and CDR2 is YFSETQ. CDR3 protein: CASSPGDRRGGYTF. DNA of the CDR3: TGCGCCAGCAGCCCGGGGGACAGACGCGGTGGCTACACCTTC.

The CDR3 DNA reads as TGTGCCTGGAGTGTTCAAGATCGAGCGGGGGAGACCCAGTACTTC. Its protein is CAWSVQDRAGETQYF. The chain couples TRBV30 to TRBJ2-5; TRBD2 matches at 7 bases. Per the germline V gene, CDR1 is GTSNPN and CDR2 is SVGIG (reference sequence). V shed 0 bases, J shed 5 bases, and the junction held 9 bases outside the gene matches. The CDR3 is 15 residues long.

The genes are TRBV7-9 and TRBJ2-7, with D maybe TRBD2 (6 bases). CDR1 and CDR2 (germline): SEHNR, FQNEAQ (reference sequence). Trimming removed 1 base at V and 7 bases at J, with 14 bases between. The CDR3 has 14 residues. The CDR3 spells CASSLGAGLGEQYF. CDR3 sequence (DNA): TGTGCCAGCAGCTTAGGGGCGGGGTTAGGGGAGCAGTACTTC.

The chain has TRBV27 and TRBJ1-5; 7 bases map to TRBD1. The CDR3 totals 17 residues. V was clipped by 6 bases and J by 2 bases; unmatched bases: 13. Germline CDR1 is MNHEY and CDR2 is SMNVEV (reference sequence). The chain's CDR3 is CASSPRQGYTGNQPQHF. In DNA form, the CDR3 reads TGTGCCAGCAGCCCTAGACAGGGATACACGGGCAATCAGCCCCAGCATTTT.

V is TRBV5-1 and J is TRBJ2-1; 11 bases are shared with TRBD2. The CDR3 has 15 residues. Trimming took 3 bases from V and 6 from J; bases not matched to a gene: 5. From germline, CDR1 is SGHRS and CDR2 YFSETQ. The DNA of the CDR3 is TGCGCCAGCAGCTCTACCGGGACTAGCGGCAATGAGCAGTTCTTC. This gives the protein CASSSTGTSGNEQFF.

The V gene is TRBV10-2, the J gene TRBJ1-1; D is unresolved. V lost 7 bases to trimming and J lost 1 base, with 13 bases between them. This CDR3 is built from 14 residues. Looked up from germline, CDR1 is WSHSY and CDR2 is SAAADI. The CDR3 sequence is CASNTILGNTEAFF. The CDR3 DNA reads as TGCGCCAGCAATACGATTCTGGGGAACACTGAAGCTTTCTTT.

V and J are TRBV6-5 and TRBJ2-7; D perhaps matches TRBD2 (5 bases). In germline, CDR1 is MNHEY, CDR2 SVGAGI. This CDR3 region has 16 residues. V lost 2 bases, J lost 7 bases, and 21 bases lay in between. CDR3 coding DNA: TGTGCCAGCAGTTACCCTCCGGGATCGTGGGGAATGGAGCAGTACTTC. Its translation: CASSYPPGSWGMEQYF.

This clone was detected only once. This chain links TRBV6-4 with TRBJ1-1, with 9 bases aligning to TRBD1. CDR1 and CDR2 from the germline V gene are MRHNA and SNTAGT. The V and J ends lost 3 bases and 4 bases, in that order; junction bases with no gene match: 9. The CDR3 is made up of 16 amino acids. As DNA, the CDR3 is TGTGCCAGCAGTGAAGGAGTGGACAGGGGTTTCACTGAAGCTTTCTTT. It specifies CASSEGVDRGFTEAFF.